Detailed here is one TCR beta chain. The antigen remains unidentified. Germline V gives CDR1 KGHSH, CDR2 LQKENI. Trimming removed 5 bases from V and 0 bases from J, with 7 bases in between. This CDR3 is 13 amino acids long. The data stem from a study of T cell responses to AZD1222 COVID-19 vaccine. Whole-study findings and limits: Distributed over spike, vaccine-associated CD4 TCRs predominated at 160-218 and 743-854. Epitopes outside B.1.351 and B.1.1.7 mutated regions reportedly drew nearly half of spike TCRs. Seropositive at baseline were only 5 or 6 AZD1222 recipients. Sampling captured repertoires only after the peak T cell response.

The method was immunoSEQ multiplex PCR; TCRdb's version includes in-frame clones alone and lacks a portion of them. The sample includes about 180,000 clones, roughly 91% of them seen just once. J is TRBJ1-1 and V is TRBV18; D is ambiguous. The origin of this receptor is an adult who received the MenACWY meningococcal vaccine as a control. The material sequenced was peripheral blood, taken 28 days after the second dose of the MenACWY control vaccine. CDR3 coding DNA: TGTGCCAGCTCAGATGGGATGAACACTGAAGCTTTCTTT. It translates to CASSDGMNTEAFF.